One T cell receptor (beta chain) is described in this entry. Its target is unknown. The source of the sample is a study of graft-versus-host responses after intestinal transplantation. Study at large: Among the recipients, transplants were multivisceral, liver-intestinal, or isolated intestinal. Every recipient underwent anti-thymocyte globulin induction, then tacrolimus and steroids for roughly three years. Study conclusions and caveats: After transplant, early declines in HvG clones were associated with peak levels of circulating GvH clones. Subjects displaying graft-donor T cell macrochimerism possessed elevated graft-versus-host to host-versus-graft clonal ratios inside allografts.

Sequencing was performed with immunoSEQ multiplex PCR; in TCRdb, only in-frame clones are kept and a portion is missing. The profile shows some 86,000 clones, over 80% of them singletons. From germline, CDR1 is SGHRS and CDR2 YFSETQ. The V gene lost 1 base and the J gene lost 1 base, with 14 bases spanning the gap. CDR3 length: 16 amino acids. This clonotype originated in a human donor who received an intestinal transplant. V usage is TRBV5-1 and J usage is TRBJ1-1; the D is unclear. The specimen was unstimulated CD8+ T cells sorted from spleen or lymph node cells, collected before intestinal transplant. The CDR3 nucleotides read TGCGCCAGCAGCTTGCACGGGGTTGAGGGGAACACTGAAGCTTTCTTT. Its protein is CASSLHGVEGNTEAFF.